The 20 T cell receptor beta chains below come from one sample, sequenced in a study of blood T cells in healthy people across ages. Combining a sample-barcoded 5' primer with a J-beta primer mix, a second PCR ran for 7 to 11 cycles. TCRdb re-derived calls from the 5' RACE reads in MiXCR, one entry per CDR3 protein. The repertoire holds 450,000 to 600,000 distinct CDR3 sequences, about 27% seen once, with 3% to 4% in the top ten. The same sample was also studied in work on T cells of mothers and their children.

Sequencing was carried out using blood. These receptor sequences come from a boy aged 2 to 9 in good health.

This clonotype turned up a few times. The J gene is TRBJ1-2, the V gene TRBV27; D uncertain. CDR1 and CDR2 from the germline V gene are MNHEY and SMNVEV (reference sequence). Trimming stripped 2 bases from V and 3 bases from J, with 7 bases between. This CDR3 has 13 amino acids. The CDR3 DNA reads as TGTGCCAGCAGTTTAAACGGACACTATGGCTACACCTTC. Its translation: CASSLNGHYGYTF.

This clonotype was observed a few times. DNA for the CDR3: TGTGCCAGCAGAGATAGCGGGGGGGCAGCAGATACGCAGTATTTT. It is translated as CASRDSGGAADTQYF. The rearrangement joins TRBV6-6 to TRBJ2-3, with 11 bases aligning to TRBD2. The CDR3 covers 15 residues. The germline V gene encodes CDR1 MNHNY and CDR2 SVGAGI (reference sequence). With V trimmed by 6 bases and J by 4 bases, 6 bases remained unmatched.

J is TRBJ2-1 and V is TRBV5-1; D tentatively reads TRBD1 or TRBD2 (5 bases each). The CDR3 is made up of 15 amino acids. The germline gives CDR1 SGHRS, CDR2 YFSETQ. V lost 4 bases, J lost 2 bases, and 13 bases lay in between. The CDR3 nucleotides are TGCGCCAGCAGCCCCCAGGGAGAAGCCTACAATGAGCAGTTCTTC. Translation: CASSPQGEAYNEQFF.

This clonotype was recorded at least ten times. The V and J genes are TRBV2 and TRBJ2-7; 9 nucleotides align to TRBD2. The CDR3 contains 13 residues. Germline values: CDR1 SNHLY, CDR2 FYNNEI. V was pared by 3 bases and J by 4 bases, with 1 base of the junction left unmatched. CDR3 in amino acids: CASSEREGYEQYF. CDR3 bases: TGTGCCAGCAGTGAGCGGGAGGGATACGAGCAGTACTTC.

V is TRBV5-6 and J is TRBJ2-5, with D hard to call. The CDR3 is made up of 14 amino acids. Trimming took off 6 bases at V and 7 bases at J, with 19 bases between the two ends. Germline CDR1 SGHDT, CDR2 YYEEEE. The CDR3 coding sequence is TGTGCCAGCAACTCTAAGCAGCTGGAGAGGACCCAGTACTTC. This sequence encodes CASNSKQLERTQYF.

This clonotype was observed a handful of times. V and J are TRBV10-3 and TRBJ2-3; 8 bases align to TRBD2. The CDR3 is 15 amino acids. V dropped 7 bases and J dropped 2; count of bases not matched to a gene: 8. Germline CDR1 ENHRY, CDR2 SYGVKD. The CDR3 reads CAITISGADTDTQYF. The DNA of the CDR3 is TGTGCCATCACAATTAGCGGGGCAGACACAGATACGCAGTATTTT.

This clonotype was seen more than once but under ten times. The J gene is TRBJ2-7, the V gene TRBV7-9; no firm D call. The V gene's germline CDR1 is SEHNR and CDR2 FQNEAQ (reference sequence). V was cut by 1 base and J by 6 bases, with 7 bases left in between. CDR3 length equals 12 residues. The CDR3 sequence: CASSLGDGEQYF. The CDR3 DNA is TGTGCCAGCAGCTTAGGGGATGGCGAGCAGTACTTC. The full variable domain, its missing parts supplied by reference TRBV7-9 and TRBJ2-7, is DTGVSQNPRHKITKRGQNVTFRCDPISEHNRLYWYRQTLGQGPEFLTYFQNEAQLEKSRLLSDRFSAERPKGSFSTLEIQRTEQGDSAMYLCASSLGDGEQYFGPGTRLTVT.

A few counts support this clonotype. The chain recombines TRBV7-6 with TRBJ1-1; D may be TRBD1 (5 bases). Germline CDR1 SGHVS, CDR2 FNYEAQ. V dropped 5 bases and J dropped 7 bases, with 14 bases sitting between them. The CDR3 runs to 13 residues. This chain's CDR3 is CASSGGEQGEAFF. DNA for the CDR3: TGTGCCAGCAGCGGGGGGGAGCAGGGTGAAGCTTTCTTT.

V is TRBV18 and J is TRBJ1-3; the D gene is possibly TRBD1 (6 bases). CDR1 is KGHSH, CDR2 LQKENI, per germline. The CDR3 has 17 residues. Trimming removed 2 bases from V and 0 bases from J, with 14 bases in between. CDR3 protein: CASSPSQGPSSGNTIYF. Here the CDR3 DNA reads TGTGCCAGCTCACCATCTCAGGGGCCAAGCTCTGGAAACACCATATATTTT.

DNA for the CDR3: TGTGCCAGCAGCCAAGATTGGACCGGAATTCCCTATGGCTACACCTTC. Its protein product is CASSQDWTGIPYGYTF. This chain uses TRBV14 with TRBJ1-2; D not resolved. V was trimmed by 0 bases and J by 4 bases, leaving 15 bases between them. There are 16 residues in the CDR3. Germline lookup yields CDR1 SGHDN and CDR2 FVKESK.

This clonotype was found a few times. The rearrangement uses TRBV11-2 and TRBJ1-1, with 8 nucleotides matching TRBD1. Trimming at V came to 3 bases and at J to 0 bases, leaving 6 bases not matched to a gene. CDR1 and CDR2 from the germline V gene are SGHAT and FQNNGV. The length of the CDR3 is 16 residues. The CDR3 reads CASSLQGAWMNTEAFF. CDR3 nucleotides: TGTGCCAGCAGCTTGCAGGGGGCATGGATGAACACTGAAGCTTTCTTT.

The J gene is TRBJ2-2, the V gene TRBV2, with D perhaps matching TRBD1 (5 bases). Germline V gene data show CDR1 as SNHLY and CDR2 as FYNNEI. Trimming left V 7 bases short and J 0 bases short, with 9 bases between. CDR3 size: 14 residues. In DNA, the CDR3 is TGTGCCAGCAAGATGGGGCCGAACACCGGGGAGCTGTTTTTT. Translating gives CASKMGPNTGELFF.

The V call is TRBV7-3, the J call TRBJ2-1, with a possible D match to TRBD2 (7 bases). With 1 base removed from V and 8 bases from J, the gap between germline ends came to 9 bases. In germline, CDR1 is SGHTA, CDR2 FQGTGA. This CDR3 comprises 13 residues. CDR3 DNA sequence: TGTGCCAGCAGCTTAATAGGGGGGGATGAGCAGTTCTTC. Protein product: CASSLIGGDEQFF.

The V call is TRBV21-1, the J call TRBJ2-7; the D call of TRBD1 is as the table states it, not checked on the DNA. TRBV21-1 is given as a pseudogene. The CDR3 covers 15 residues. For the CDR3, the DNA is TGTGCCAGCAGCATTCGAGGACAGGGTCTCTACGAGCAGTACTTC. Translated, it gives CASSIRGQGLYEQYF.

This clonotype was seen once. The chain couples TRBV2 to TRBJ2-3, with D perhaps TRBD1 or TRBD2 (6 bases each). The germline V gene encodes CDR1 SNHLY and CDR2 FYNNEI. V dropped 3 bases and J dropped 5 bases, with 12 bases sitting between them. The CDR3 has 14 amino acids. For the CDR3, the DNA is TGTGCCAGCAGTGACTCCAGGGGAGGAGATACGCAGTATTTT. Encoded protein: CASSDSRGGDTQYF.

The rearrangement links TRBV7-2 to TRBJ2-7, with 10 bases identical to TRBD1. Germline CDR1 reads SGHTA; CDR2 reads FQGNSA. The CDR3 is 14 residues long. With 5 bases clipped from V and 3 bases from J, the junction kept 4 bases outside the gene matches. CDR3: CASSRRDRGYEQYF. The CDR3 DNA is TGTGCCAGCAGCCGCCGGGACAGGGGCTACGAGCAGTACTTC.

This clonotype was observed a few times. V gene TRBV5-4 combines with J gene TRBJ2-1; D possibly matches TRBD1 or TRBD2 (5 bases each). This CDR3 region has 13 residues. Germline V gene sequence: CDR1 SGHNT, CDR2 YYREEE (reference sequence). The V gene lost 3 bases and the J gene lost 4 bases, with 8 bases spanning the gap. The CDR3 bases are TGTGCCAGCAGCTGGGACGTTTACAATGAGCAGTTCTTC. Translating it yields CASSWDVYNEQFF. The whole variable domain, filled in from reference TRBV5-4 and TRBJ2-1, reads ETGVTQSPTHLIKTRGQQVTLRCSSQSGHNTVSWYQQALGQGPQFIFQYYREEENGRGNFPPRFSGLQFPNYSSELNVNALELDDSALYLCASSWDVYNEQFFGPGTRLTVL.

This clonotype occurred a few times. The rearrangement joins TRBV12-3 or TRBV12-4 to TRBJ2-7; D is ambiguous. The CDR3 has 14 residues. V lost 6 bases to trimming and J lost 4 bases, with 16 bases between them. This CDR3 is CASSEANPLYEQYF. Here the CDR3 DNA reads TGTGCCAGCAGCGAGGCAAATCCGTTGTACGAGCAGTACTTC.

The rearrangement links TRBV28 to TRBJ2-1; TRBD2 aligns across 10 bases. Trimming at V came to 5 bases and at J to 7 bases, leaving 8 bases not matched to a gene. CDR3 length: 15 residues. Germline V gene lookup returns CDR1 MDHEN and CDR2 SYDVKM. CDR3 in DNA: TGTGCCAGCAGTGGTTGGGGTAGCGGGGGGAATGAGCAGTTCTTC. Encoded protein: CASSGWGSGGNEQFF.

As concerns this clonotype: One end of the junction varies from germline; a read error may be responsible. CDR3 sequence reads: CASRSGYTRYF. In nucleotides, the CDR3 is TGTGCCAGCAGGTCAGGGTATACGCGGTATTTT. The rearrangement uses TRBV12-3 or TRBV12-4 and TRBJ2-3, with TRBD1 as a possible D gene (5 bases). This CDR3 spans 11 amino acids.